These 2 T cell receptor beta chains share one sample of origin, sequenced in a study of shared clonotypes between healthy human individuals. The assay was immunoSEQ multiplex PCR, and TCRdb's table has in-frame clones only and misses some. Of 400,000 to 500,000 clones listed, around 80% are singletons. Source material: PBMCs. The receptors shown here come from a woman in her forties in good health. Some clones in this sample may be carry-over from other donors' samples.

The rearrangement uses TRBV5-1 and TRBJ2-3; the match to TRBD1 covers 9 bases. The germline CDR1 and CDR2 sequences are SGHRS and YFSETQ. CDR3 length: 15 residues. The V gene end was trimmed by 3 bases and the J gene end by 6 bases; junction bases not matched to a gene: 8. This CDR3 reads CASSSATGGSDTQYF. CDR3 coding DNA: TGCGCCAGCAGCTCGGCGACAGGGGGTTCCGATACGCAGTATTTT.

The CDR3 reads CASSLGRLVGYTF. DNA for the CDR3: TGTGCCAGCAGCTTGGGACGCTTGGTGGGCTACACCTTC. The chain is built from TRBV5-6 and TRBJ1-2; D is ambiguous. This CDR3 is built from 13 residues. V shed 0 bases and J shed 8 bases, with 11 bases lying between them. CDR1 and CDR2 (germline): SGHDT, YYEEEE. Full variable domain (missing parts from reference TRBV5-6 and TRBJ1-2): DAGVTQSPTHLIKTRGQQVTLRCSPKSGHDTVSWYQQALGQGPQFIFQYYEEEERQRGNFPDRFSGHQFPNYSSELNVNALLLGDSALYLCASSLGRLVGYTFGSGTRLTVV.